This paragraph reports one T cell receptor beta chain. The data are from a study of T cell changes during pregnancy in multiple sclerosis. J gave up 1 base and V 0 bases, and 4 bases lay outside the gene matches. The germline gives CDR1 SGHRS, CDR2 YFSETQ. The CDR3 sequence is 16 residues long. Libraries were prepared by immunoSEQ multiplex PCR; TCRdb keeps only in-frame clonotypes and omits some of them. The repertoire holds over 50,000 clones, with 89% as singletons. V and J are TRBV5-1 and TRBJ1-5, with 7 bases lining up with TRBD1. The material sequenced was peripheral blood, taken after pregnancy. This TCR came from a female donor with multiple sclerosis, enrolled in a pregnancy study. CDR3 amino acids: CASSLDGTVSNQPQHF. The CDR3 coding sequence is TGCGCCAGCAGCTTGGACGGGACAGTAAGCAATCAGCCCCAGCATTTT.